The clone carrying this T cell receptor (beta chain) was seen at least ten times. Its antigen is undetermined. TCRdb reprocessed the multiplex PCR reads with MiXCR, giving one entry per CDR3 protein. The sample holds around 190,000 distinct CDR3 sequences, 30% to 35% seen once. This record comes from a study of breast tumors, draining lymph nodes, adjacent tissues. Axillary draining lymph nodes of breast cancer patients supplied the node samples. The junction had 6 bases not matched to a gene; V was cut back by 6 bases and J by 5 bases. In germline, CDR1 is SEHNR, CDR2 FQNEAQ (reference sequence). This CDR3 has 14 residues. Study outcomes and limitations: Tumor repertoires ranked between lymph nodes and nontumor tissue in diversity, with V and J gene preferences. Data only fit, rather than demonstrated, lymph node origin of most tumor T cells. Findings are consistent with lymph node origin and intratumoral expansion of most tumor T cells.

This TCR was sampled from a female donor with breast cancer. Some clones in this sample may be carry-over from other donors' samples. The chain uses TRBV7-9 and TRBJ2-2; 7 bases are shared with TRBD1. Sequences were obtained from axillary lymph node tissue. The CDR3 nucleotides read TGTGCCAGCAGAAAAACAGGGGAAACCGGGGAGCTGTTTTTT. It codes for CASRKTGETGELFF.